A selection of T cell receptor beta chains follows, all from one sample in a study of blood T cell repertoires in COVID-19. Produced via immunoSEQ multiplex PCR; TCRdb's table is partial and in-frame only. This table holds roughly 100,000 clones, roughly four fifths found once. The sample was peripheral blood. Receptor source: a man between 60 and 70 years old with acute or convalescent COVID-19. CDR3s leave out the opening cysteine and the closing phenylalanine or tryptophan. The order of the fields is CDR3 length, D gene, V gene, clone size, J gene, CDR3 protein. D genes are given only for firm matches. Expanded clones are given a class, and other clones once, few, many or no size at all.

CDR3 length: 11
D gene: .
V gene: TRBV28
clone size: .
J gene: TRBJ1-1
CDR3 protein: ASSLQVGTEAF

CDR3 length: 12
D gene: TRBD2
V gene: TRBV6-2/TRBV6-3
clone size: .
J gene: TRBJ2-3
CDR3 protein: ASSTGTSADTQY

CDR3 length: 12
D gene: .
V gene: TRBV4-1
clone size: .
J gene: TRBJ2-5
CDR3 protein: ASSQDDRSETQY

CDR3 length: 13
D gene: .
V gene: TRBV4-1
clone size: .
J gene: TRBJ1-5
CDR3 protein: ASSQGGQGNQPQH

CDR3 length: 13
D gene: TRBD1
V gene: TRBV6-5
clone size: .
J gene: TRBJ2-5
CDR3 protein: ASSRRQGGAETQY

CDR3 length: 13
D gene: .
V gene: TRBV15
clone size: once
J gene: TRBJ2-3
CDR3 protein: ATSRVTGSTDTQY

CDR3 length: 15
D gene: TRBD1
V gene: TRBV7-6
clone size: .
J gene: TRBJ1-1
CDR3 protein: ASSLRERGLMNTEAF

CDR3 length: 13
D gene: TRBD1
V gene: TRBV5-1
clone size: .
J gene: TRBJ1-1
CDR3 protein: ASSPGQPMNTEAF

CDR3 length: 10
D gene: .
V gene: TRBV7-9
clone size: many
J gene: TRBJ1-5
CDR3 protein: AISTGYQPQH

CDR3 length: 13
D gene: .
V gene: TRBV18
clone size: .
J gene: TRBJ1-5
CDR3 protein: ASSPGGAVRQPQH

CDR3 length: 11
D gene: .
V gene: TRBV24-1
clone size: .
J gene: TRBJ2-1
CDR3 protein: ATSGQERHEQF

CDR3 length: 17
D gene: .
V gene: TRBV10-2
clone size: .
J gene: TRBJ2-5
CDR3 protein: ASSDWTGTSRKNIETQY

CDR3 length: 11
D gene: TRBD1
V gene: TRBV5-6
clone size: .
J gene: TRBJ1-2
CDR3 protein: ASSPGTGYGYT

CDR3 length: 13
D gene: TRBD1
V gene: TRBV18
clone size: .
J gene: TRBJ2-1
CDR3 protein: ASSSDRGLYNEQF

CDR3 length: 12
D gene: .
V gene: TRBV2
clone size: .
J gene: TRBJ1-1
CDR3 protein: ASSVLYRDTEAF

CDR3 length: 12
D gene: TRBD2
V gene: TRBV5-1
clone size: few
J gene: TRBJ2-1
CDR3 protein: ASNPSGSSNEQF

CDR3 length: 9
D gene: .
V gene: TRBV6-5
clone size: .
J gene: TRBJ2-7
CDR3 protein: ASSSLYEQY

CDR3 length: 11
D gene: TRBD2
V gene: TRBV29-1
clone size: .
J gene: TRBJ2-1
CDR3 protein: SGEREGWSEQF

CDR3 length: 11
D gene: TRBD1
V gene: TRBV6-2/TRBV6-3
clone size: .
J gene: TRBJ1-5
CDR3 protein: ASSPTGGRPQH

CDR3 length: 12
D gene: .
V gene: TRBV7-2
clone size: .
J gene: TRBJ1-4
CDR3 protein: ASSFWGDSEKLF

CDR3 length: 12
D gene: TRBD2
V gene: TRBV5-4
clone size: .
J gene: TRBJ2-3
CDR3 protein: ASSGLGPTDTQY

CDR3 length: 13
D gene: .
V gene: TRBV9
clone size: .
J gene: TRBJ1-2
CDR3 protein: ASSLDSAANYGYT

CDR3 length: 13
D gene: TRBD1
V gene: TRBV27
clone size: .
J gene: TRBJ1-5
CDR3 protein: ASSSTGNLNQPQH

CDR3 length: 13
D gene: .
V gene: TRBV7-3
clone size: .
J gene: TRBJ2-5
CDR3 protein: ASSLGGTSKETQY

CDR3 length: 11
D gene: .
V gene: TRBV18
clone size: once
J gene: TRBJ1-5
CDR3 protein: ASSPGRDQPQH

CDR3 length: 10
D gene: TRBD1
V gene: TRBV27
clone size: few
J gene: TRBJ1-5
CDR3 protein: ATRTGNQPQH

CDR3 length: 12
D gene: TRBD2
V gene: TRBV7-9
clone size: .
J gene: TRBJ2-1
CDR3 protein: ASSGLARGDEQF

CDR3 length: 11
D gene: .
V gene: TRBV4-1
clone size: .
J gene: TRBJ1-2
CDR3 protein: ASSQVADYGYT

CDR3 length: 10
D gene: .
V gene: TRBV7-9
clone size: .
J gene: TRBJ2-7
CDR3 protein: ASSSQGYEQY

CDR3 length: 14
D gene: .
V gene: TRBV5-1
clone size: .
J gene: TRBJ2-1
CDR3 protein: ASSTGGTASYNEQF

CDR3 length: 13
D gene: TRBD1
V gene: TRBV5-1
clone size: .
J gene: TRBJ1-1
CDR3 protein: ASSRVTGGSLEAF

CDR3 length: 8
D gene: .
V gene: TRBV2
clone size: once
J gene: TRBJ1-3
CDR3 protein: ASREDTIY

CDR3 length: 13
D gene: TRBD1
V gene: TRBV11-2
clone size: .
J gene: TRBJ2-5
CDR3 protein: ASKSPGTGVATQY

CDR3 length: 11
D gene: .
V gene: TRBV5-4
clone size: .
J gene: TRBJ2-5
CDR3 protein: ASSFQGQETQY